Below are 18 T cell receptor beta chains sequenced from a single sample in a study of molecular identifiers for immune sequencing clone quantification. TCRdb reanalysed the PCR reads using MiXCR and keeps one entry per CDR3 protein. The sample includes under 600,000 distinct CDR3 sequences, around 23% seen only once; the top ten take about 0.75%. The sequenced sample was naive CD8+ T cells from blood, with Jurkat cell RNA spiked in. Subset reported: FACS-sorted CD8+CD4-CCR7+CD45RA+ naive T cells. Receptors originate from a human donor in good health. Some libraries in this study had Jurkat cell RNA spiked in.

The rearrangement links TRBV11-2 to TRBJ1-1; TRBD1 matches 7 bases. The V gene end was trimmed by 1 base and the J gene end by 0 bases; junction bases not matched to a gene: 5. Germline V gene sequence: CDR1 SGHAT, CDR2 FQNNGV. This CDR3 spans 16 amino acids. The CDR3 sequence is CASSLGIGQVNTEAFF. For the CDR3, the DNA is TGTGCCAGCAGCTTAGGGATTGGACAGGTGAACACTGAAGCTTTCTTT.

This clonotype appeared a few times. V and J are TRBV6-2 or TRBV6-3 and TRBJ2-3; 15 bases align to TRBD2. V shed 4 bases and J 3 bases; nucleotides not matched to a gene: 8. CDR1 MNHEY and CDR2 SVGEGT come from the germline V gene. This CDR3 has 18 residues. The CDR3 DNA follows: TGTGCCAGCAGTTGGACGGGACTAGCGGGGGGCCGGACAGATACGCAGTATTTT. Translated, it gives CASSWTGLAGGRTDTQYF.

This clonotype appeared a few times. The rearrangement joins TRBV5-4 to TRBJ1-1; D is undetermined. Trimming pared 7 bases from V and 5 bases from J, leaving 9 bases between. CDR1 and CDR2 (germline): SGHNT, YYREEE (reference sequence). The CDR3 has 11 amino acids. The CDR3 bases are TGTGCCAGCGCGGTCGGGACTGAAGCTTTCTTT. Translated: CASAVGTEAFF.

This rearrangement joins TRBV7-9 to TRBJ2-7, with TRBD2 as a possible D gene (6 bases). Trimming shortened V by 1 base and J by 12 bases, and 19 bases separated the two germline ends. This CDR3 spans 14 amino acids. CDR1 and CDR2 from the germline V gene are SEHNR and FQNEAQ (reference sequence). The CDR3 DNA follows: TGTGCCAGCAGCTTAGGATTGGGGGGAGAGGGGCGGTACTTC. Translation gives CASSLGLGGEGRYF.

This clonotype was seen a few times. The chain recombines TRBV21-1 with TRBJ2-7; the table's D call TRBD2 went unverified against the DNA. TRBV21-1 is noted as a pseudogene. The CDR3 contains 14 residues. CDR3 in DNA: TGTGCCAGCAGCCCCCGTAGCGGGAGCTGCGAGCAGTACTTC. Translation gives CASSPRSGSCEQYF.

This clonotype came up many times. This chain's CDR3 is CASDRNTDTQYF. CDR3 nucleotides: TGTGCCAGCGACCGAAACACAGATACGCAGTATTTT. This sequence joins TRBV7-9 and TRBJ2-3, with D unresolved. Trimming stripped 8 bases from V and 2 bases from J, with 8 bases between. Germline CDR1 and CDR2: SEHNR and FQNEAQ (reference sequence). The CDR3 has 12 amino acids. The full variable domain, its missing parts supplied by reference TRBV7-9 and TRBJ2-3, is DTGVSQNPRHKITKRGQNVTFRCDPISEHNRLYWYRQTLGQGPEFLTYFQNEAQLEKSRLLSDRFSAERPKGSFSTLEIQRTEQGDSAMYLCASDRNTDTQYFGPGTRLTVL.

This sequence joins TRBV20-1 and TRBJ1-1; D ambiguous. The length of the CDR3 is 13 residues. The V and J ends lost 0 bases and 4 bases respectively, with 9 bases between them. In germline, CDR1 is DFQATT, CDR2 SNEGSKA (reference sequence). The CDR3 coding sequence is TGCAGTGCTAGAGAGGGCCGTTCCACTGAAGCTTTCTTT. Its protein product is CSAREGRSTEAFF.

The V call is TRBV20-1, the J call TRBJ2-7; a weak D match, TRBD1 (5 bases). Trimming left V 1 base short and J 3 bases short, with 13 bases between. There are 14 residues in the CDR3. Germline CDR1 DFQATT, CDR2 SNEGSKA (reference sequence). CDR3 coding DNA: TGCAGTGCTAGAGGCAGGGTGGGTCTCTACGAGCAGTACTTC. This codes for CSARGRVGLYEQYF.

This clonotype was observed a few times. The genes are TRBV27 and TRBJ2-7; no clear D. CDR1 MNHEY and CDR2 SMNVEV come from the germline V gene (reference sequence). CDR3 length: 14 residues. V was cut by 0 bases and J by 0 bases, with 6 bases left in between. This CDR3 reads CASSLSANSYEQYF. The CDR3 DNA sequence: TGTGCCAGCAGTTTATCGGCCAACTCCTACGAGCAGTACTTC.

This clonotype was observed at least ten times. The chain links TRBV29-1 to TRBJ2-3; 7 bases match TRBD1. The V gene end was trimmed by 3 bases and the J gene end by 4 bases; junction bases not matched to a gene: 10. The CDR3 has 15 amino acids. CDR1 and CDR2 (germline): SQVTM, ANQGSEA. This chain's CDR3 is CSVEFLVGQSDTQYF. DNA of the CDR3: TGCAGCGTTGAGTTTCTCGTGGGACAGTCAGATACGCAGTATTTT.

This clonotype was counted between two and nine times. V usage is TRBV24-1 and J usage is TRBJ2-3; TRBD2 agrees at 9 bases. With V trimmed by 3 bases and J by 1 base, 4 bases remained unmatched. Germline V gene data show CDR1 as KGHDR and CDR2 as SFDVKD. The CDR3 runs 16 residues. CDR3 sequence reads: CATSDPLAGGTDTQYF. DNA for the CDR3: TGTGCCACCAGTGATCCACTAGCGGGCGGCACAGATACGCAGTATTTT.

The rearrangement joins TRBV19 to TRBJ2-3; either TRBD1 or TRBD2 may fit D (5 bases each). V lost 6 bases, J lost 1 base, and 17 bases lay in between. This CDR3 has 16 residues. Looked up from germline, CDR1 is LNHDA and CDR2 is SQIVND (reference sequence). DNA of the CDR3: TGTGCCAGTAGCATGATATATGGGGGAGGCACAGATACGCAGTATTTT. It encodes CASSMIYGGGTDTQYF. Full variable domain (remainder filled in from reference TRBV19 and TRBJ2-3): DGGITQSPKYLFRKEGQNVTLSCEQNLNHDAMYWYRQDPGQGLRLIYYSQIVNDFQKGDIAEGYSVSREKKESFPLTVTSAQKNPTAFYLCASSMIYGGGTDTQYFGPGTRLTVL.

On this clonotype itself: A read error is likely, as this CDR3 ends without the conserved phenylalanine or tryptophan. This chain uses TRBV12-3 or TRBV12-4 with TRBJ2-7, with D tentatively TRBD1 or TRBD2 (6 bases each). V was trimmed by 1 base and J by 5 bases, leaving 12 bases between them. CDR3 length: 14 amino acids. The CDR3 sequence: CASSLVPGAHEQYI. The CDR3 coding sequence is TGTGCCAGCAGTTTAGTCCCGGGGGCCCACGAGCAGTACATC.

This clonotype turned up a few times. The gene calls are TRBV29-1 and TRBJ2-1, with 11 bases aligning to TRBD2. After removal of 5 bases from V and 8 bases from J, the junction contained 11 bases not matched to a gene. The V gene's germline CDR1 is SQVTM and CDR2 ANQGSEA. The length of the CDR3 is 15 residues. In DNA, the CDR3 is TGCAGCGTTCTAGAGTTACTAGCGGGAGTCTATGAGCAGTTCTTC. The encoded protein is CSVLELLAGVYEQFF.

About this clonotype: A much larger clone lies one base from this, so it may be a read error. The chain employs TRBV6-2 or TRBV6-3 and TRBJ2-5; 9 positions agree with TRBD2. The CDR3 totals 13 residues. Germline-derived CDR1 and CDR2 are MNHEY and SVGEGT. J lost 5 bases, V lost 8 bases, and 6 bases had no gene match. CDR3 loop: CASCIAGEETQYF. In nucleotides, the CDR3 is TGTGCCAGCTGTATAGCGGGAGAGGAGACCCAGTACTTC.

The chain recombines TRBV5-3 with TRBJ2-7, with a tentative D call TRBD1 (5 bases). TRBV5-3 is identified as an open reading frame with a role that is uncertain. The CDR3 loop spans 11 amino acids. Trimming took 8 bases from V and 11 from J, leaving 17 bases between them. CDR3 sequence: CASSQGSPEYF. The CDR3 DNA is TGTGCCAGCAGCCAGGGTAGCCCAGAGTACTTC.

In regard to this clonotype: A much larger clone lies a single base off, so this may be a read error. The chain's CDR3 is CASSSGTSGAGTQYF. CDR3 in DNA: TGTGCCAGCAGCTCCGGGACTAGCGGGGCAGGTACGCAGTATTTT. The V call is TRBV7-2, the J call TRBJ2-3; the match to TRBD2 covers 13 bases. The CDR3 totals 15 residues. With 4 bases clipped from V and 8 bases from J, the junction kept 6 bases outside the gene matches. From germline, CDR1 is SGHTA and CDR2 FQGNSA.

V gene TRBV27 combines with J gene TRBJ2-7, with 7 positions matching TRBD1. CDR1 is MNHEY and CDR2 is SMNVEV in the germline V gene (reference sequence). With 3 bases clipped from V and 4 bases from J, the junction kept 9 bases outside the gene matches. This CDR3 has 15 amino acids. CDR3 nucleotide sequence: TGTGCCAGCAGTTTGAGGGGGCGTTCGGTATACGAGCAGTACTTC. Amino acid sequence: CASSLRGRSVYEQYF.